Reported below is one T cell receptor beta chain. Its cognate antigen is unknown. The CDR3 has 15 residues. V was pared by 6 bases and J by 4 bases, with 10 bases of the junction left unmatched. Germline lookup yields CDR1 MDHEN and CDR2 SYDVKM. TCRdb fed the reads into MiXCR, producing one record per CDR3 protein. Of around 430,000 distinct CDR3 sequences listed, about 42% are singletons. The entry originates in a study of T cell repertoires in cytomegalovirus infection. Study in general: HLA-B-restricted CMV epitopes that are well studied were used alongside recently identified HLA-C-restricted ones. Public TCR beta signatures provided an indication of both CMV infection and a matching HLA type. General observations from the study: There were HLA-C-restricted CMV-specific TCR beta clonotypes dominating the ex vivo response. CMV carriers with the relevant HLA were identified by cumulative public TCR beta family frequency.

This clonotype originated in a human donor in good health (CMV status not recorded). Some clones in this sample may be carry-over from other donors' samples. The chain joins TRBV28 to TRBJ1-2, with 8 nucleotides matching TRBD1. The specimen was cultured PBMCs, collected from culture after CMV antigen stimulation. The CDR3 bases are TGTGCCAGCAGCAACGCAGGGGGCCCTCGCTATGGCTACACCTTC. Protein: CASSNAGGPRYGYTF.